The rows below give T cell receptor beta chains drawn from one sample of a study of early T cells in non-severe SARS-CoV-2 infection. In TCRdb, the 5' RACE reads were re-called with MiXCR into one record per CDR3 protein. This sample carries fewer than 40,000 distinct CDR3 sequences, around 7% of them seen once, and the ten largest clones take about 12%. The input for sequencing was whole blood, taken at baseline. Receptors originate from an adult who was a healthcare worker with PCR-confirmed SARS-CoV-2 infection or an uninfected control (not recorded which). The CDR3 runs from the conserved cysteine through the conserved F or W. The D gene is left open where the match is weak. A clone size is listed for some rows: how often the clone was seen (once, few, many), or a class if it is expanded.

few	TRBV7-9	.	TRBJ1-6	CASSSEDRRGSPLHF	TGTGCCAGCAGCTCCGAAGACAGGCGGGGATCACCCCTCCACTTT
many	TRBV6-4	.	TRBJ2-6	CASSGGAGANVLTF	TGTGCCAGCAGTGGGGGCGCTGGGGCCAACGTCCTGACTTTC
.	TRBV7-2	.	TRBJ2-2	CASSLLGANTGELFF	TGTGCCAGCAGCCTCCTCGGGGCGAACACCGGGGAGCTGTTTTTT
.	TRBV12-3/TRBV12-4	TRBD1	TRBJ1-1	CASGDRGRGYTEAFF	TGTGCCAGCGGTGACAGGGGGAGAGGGTACACTGAAGCTTTCTTT
many	TRBV7-2	.	TRBJ2-1	CASSQPTRGATSYNEQFF	TGTGCCAGCAGCCAACCGACGCGCGGAGCGACTTCCTACAATGAGCAGTTCTTC
medium-sized	TRBV11-2	.	TRBJ2-3	CASSLVEYHTQYF	TGTGCCAGCAGCTTAGTGGAATATCATACGCAGTATTTT
.	TRBV7-6	TRBD2	TRBJ2-5	CASSLRDTRLAGYQETQYF	TGTGCCAGCAGCCTCCGGGACACCCGACTAGCGGGATACCAAGAGACCCAGTACTTC
.	TRBV20-1	.	TRBJ2-6	CSARDLWTSGANVLTF	TGCAGTGCTAGAGATCTGTGGACCTCTGGGGCCAACGTCCTGACTTTC
few	TRBV27	.	TRBJ2-3	CASSFLQGTDTQYF	TGTGCCAGCAGTTTCCTTCAGGGCACAGATACGCAGTATTTT
many	TRBV2	.	TRBJ2-7	CASRQGYEQYF	TGTGCCAGCAGACAGGGCTACGAGCAGTACTTC
.	TRBV14	TRBD2	TRBJ2-5	CASSQGWPGLAGLETQYF	TGTGCCAGCAGCCAAGGATGGCCGGGACTAGCGGGACTGGAGACCCAGTACTTC
many	TRBV9	.	TRBJ2-6	CASSVSHLGGGSSSGANVLTF	TGTGCCAGCAGCGTAAGCCACCTGGGTGGGGGATCGAGCTCTGGGGCCAACGTCCTGACTTTC
few	TRBV7-2	.	TRBJ1-2	CASSLSSQKNYGYTF	TGTGCCAGCAGCTTAAGTTCACAGAAGAACTATGGCTACACCTTC
few	TRBV13	TRBD2	TRBJ2-1	CASSLPTSGRVNEQFF	TGTGCCAGCAGCTTACCTACTAGCGGGAGGGTGAATGAGCAGTTCTTC
many	TRBV20-1	.	TRBJ2-5	CSAKAGTQQETQYF	TGCAGTGCCAAGGCTGGGACACAACAAGAGACCCAGTACTTC
few	TRBV4-3	TRBD1	TRBJ1-1	CASSLTGGSTEAFF	TGCGCCAGCAGCCTAACAGGGGGAAGCACTGAAGCTTTCTTT
.	TRBV6-2/TRBV6-3	.	TRBJ1-5	CASSYPNLGQPQHF	TGTGCCAGCAGTTACCCGAATCTGGGCCAGCCCCAGCATTTT
.	TRBV5-1	.	TRBJ1-4	CASSLDYDRRNEKLFF	TGCGCCAGCAGCTTGGACTATGACAGGAGAAATGAAAAACTGTTTTTT
many	TRBV6-6	.	TRBJ1-2	CASSYLLRRGDGYTF	TGTGCCAGCAGTTACTTATTGCGGAGAGGGGACGGCTACACCTTC
many	TRBV6-1	.	TRBJ2-3	CASSSFGADTQYF	TGTGCCAGCAGTTCATTCGGAGCAGATACGCAGTATTTT
.	TRBV20-1	.	TRBJ2-3	CSAREGGVQTDTQYF	TGCAGTGCTAGAGAGGGGGGAGTCCAGACAGATACGCAGTATTTT
few	TRBV6-2/TRBV6-3	.	TRBJ1-2	CASSYSSKGYGYTF	TGTGCCAGCAGTTACTCGAGTAAGGGTTATGGCTACACCTTC
few	TRBV20-1	TRBD1	TRBJ1-5	CSAGTGLSQPQHF	TGCAGTGCCGGGACAGGGCTTTCTCAGCCCCAGCATTTT
few	TRBV11-1	TRBD2	TRBJ2-5	CASSSGLAKETQYF	TGTGCCAGCAGCTCGGGACTAGCGAAAGAGACCCAGTACTTC
many	TRBV20-1	TRBD1	TRBJ1-5	CSGKDRDNQPQHF	TGCAGTGGGAAGGACAGGGACAATCAGCCCCAGCATTTT
few	TRBV6-2/TRBV6-3	.	TRBJ2-7	CASSYRDTYEQYF	TGTGCCAGCAGTTACCGGGACACCTACGAGCAGTACTTC
many	TRBV20-1	.	TRBJ2-5	CSALSETQYF	TGCAGTGCTCTCAGCGAGACCCAGTACTTC
few	TRBV3-1	TRBD2	TRBJ2-1	CASSQVRGGTSGNYNEQFF	TGTGCCAGCAGCCAAGTAAGGGGAGGGACTAGCGGGAACTACAATGAGCAGTTCTTC
many	TRBV19	.	TRBJ1-3	CASMNLLRIGNTIYF	TGTGCCAGTATGAACCTCCTACGAATTGGAAACACCATATATTTT
.	TRBV5-1	TRBD2	TRBJ2-1	CASSPLSSGREFF	TGCGCCAGCAGCCCCCTTTCTAGCGGGAGGGAGTTCTTC
medium-sized	TRBV19	.	TRBJ2-1	CASSIDYNEQFF	TGTGCCAGTAGTATAGATTACAATGAGCAGTTCTTC
many	TRBV6-4	.	TRBJ2-1	CASSGTGSYNEQFF	TGTGCCAGCAGTGGGACTGGCTCCTACAATGAGCAGTTCTTC
many	TRBV29-1	.	TRBJ1-2	CSVMHNYGYTF	TGCAGCGTCATGCATAACTATGGCTACACCTTC
many	TRBV11-2	TRBD2	TRBJ2-1	CASRQRLAGDDEQFF	TGTGCCAGCAGACAACGACTAGCGGGAGACGATGAGCAGTTCTTC
many	TRBV3-1	.	TRBJ1-3	CASSQGQGNTIYF	TGTGCCAGCAGCCAAGGACAGGGAAACACCATATATTTT
medium-sized	TRBV29-1	TRBD1	TRBJ1-5	CSVQQGVNQPQHF	TGCAGCGTCCAACAGGGGGTCAATCAGCCCCAGCATTTT
few	TRBV11-2	.	TRBJ2-3	CASSSTRTDTQYF	TGTGCCAGCAGCTCGACCCGCACAGATACGCAGTATTTT
.	TRBV7-3	TRBD2	TRBJ2-2	CASSLTPAGGPRELFF	TGTGCCAGCAGCTTAACCCCAGCGGGAGGGCCCCGGGAGCTGTTTTTT
many	TRBV30	TRBD2	TRBJ2-5	CAWRWAGGMGTQYF	TGTGCCTGGAGGTGGGCGGGAGGAATGGGGACCCAGTACTTC
few	TRBV18	TRBD2	TRBJ2-1	CASSRGLAGVDEQFF	TGTGCCAGCTCACGGGGACTAGCGGGAGTCGATGAGCAGTTCTTC
few	TRBV30	TRBD1	TRBJ2-6	CAWEGGYTNLRRSGANVLTF	TGTGCCTGGGAAGGGGGCTATACGAATTTAAGGCGCTCTGGGGCCAACGTCCTGACTTTC
many	TRBV27	TRBD1	TRBJ2-7	CATRRAGQGTYEQYF	TGTGCCACCCGAAGGGCGGGACAGGGGACCTACGAGCAGTACTTC
few	TRBV7-9	.	TRBJ1-6	CANSLADGSPLHF	TGTGCCAACAGCTTAGCGGACGGTAGTCCCCTCCACTTT
.	TRBV12-3/TRBV12-4	TRBD2	TRBJ2-3	CASKGWAGAADTQYF	TGTGCCAGCAAAGGGTGGGCGGGAGCCGCAGATACGCAGTATTTT
few	TRBV11-3	.	TRBJ2-2	CASSPAGLSNTGELFF	TGTGCCAGCAGCCCCGCGGGCCTTTCGAACACCGGGGAGCTGTTTTTT